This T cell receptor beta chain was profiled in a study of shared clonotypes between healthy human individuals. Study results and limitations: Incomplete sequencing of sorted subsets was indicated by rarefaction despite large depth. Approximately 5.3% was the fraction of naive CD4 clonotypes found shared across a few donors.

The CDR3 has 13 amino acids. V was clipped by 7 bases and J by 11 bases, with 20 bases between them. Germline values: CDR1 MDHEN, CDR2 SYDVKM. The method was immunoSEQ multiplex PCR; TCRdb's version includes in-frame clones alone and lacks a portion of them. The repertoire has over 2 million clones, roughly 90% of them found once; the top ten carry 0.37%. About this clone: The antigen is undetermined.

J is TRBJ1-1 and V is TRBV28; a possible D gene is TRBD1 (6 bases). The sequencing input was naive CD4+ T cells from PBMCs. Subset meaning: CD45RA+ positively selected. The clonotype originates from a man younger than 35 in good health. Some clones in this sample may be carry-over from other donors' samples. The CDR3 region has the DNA TGTGCCAGCATTCGTTCCGGGACACCTCCGGCTTTCTTT. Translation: CASIRSGTPPAFF.